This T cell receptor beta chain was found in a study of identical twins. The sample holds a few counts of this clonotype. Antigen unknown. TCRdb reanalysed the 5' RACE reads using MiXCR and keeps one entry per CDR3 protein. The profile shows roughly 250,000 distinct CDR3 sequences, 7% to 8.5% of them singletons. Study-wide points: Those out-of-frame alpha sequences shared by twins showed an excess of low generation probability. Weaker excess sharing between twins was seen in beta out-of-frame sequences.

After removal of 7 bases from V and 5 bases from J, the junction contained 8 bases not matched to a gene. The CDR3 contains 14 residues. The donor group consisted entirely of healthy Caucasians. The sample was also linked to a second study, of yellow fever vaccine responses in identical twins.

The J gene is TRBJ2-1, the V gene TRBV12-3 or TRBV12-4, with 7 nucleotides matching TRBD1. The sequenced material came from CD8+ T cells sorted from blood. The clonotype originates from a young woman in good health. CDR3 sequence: CASNKRQGHNEQFF. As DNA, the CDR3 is TGTGCCAGCAACAAACGACAGGGCCACAATGAGCAGTTCTTC.